This record concerns one TCR beta chain sequence. Its antigen is not identified. Libraries for TCR beta were made by quantitative 5'-RACE with molecular barcodes. A single record per CDR3 protein comes from TCRdb applying MiXCR to the 5' RACE reads. The table records nearly 350,000 distinct CDR3 sequences, over 12% of them present only once. The data are from a study of CD8 T cells in ankylosing spondylitis. Overall study findings and caveats: A TCR beta motif of roughly eight highly homologous variants appeared characteristic of ankylosing spondylitis blood.

Sequenced material: blood, either unsorted or a sorted T cell fraction (not recorded which). This clonotype originated in a male donor with ankylosing spondylitis or in good health (not recorded which).

CDR3 residues: CASTTSGGAETQYF. CDR3 nucleotide sequence: TGTGCCAGCACGACTAGCGGGGGGGCAGAGACCCAGTACTTC. The chain is built from TRBV12-3 or TRBV12-4 and TRBJ2-5; 14 nucleotides align to TRBD2. V trimming: 7 bases; J trimming: 4 bases; junction bases outside the gene matches: 2. The CDR3 has 14 residues.